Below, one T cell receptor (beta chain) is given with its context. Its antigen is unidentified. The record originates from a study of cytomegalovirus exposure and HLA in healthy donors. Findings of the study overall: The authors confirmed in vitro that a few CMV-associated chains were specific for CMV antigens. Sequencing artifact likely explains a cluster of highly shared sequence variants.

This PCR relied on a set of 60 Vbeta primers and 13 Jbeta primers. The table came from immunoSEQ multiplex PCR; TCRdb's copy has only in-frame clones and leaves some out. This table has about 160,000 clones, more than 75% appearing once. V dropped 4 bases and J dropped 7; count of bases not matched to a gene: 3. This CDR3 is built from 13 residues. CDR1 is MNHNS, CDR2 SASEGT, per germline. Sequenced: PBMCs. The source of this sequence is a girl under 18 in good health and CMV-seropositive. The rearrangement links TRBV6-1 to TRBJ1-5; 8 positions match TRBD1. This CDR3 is CASSAQGAQPQHF. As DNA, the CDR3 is TGTGCCAGCAGTGCCCAGGGGGCCCAGCCCCAGCATTTT.